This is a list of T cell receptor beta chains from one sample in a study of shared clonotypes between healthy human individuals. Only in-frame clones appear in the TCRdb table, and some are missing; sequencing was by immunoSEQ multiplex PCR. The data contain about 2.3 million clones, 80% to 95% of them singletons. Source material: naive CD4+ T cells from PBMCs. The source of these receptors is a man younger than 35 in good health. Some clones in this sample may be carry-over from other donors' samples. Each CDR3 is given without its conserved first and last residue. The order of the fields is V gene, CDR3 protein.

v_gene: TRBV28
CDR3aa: AIETGPNQPQH

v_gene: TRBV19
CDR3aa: ASRDRGGATNEKLF

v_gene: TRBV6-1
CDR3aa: ASSEAVAWGMVQY

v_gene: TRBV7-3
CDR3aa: ASSPQGAGGELF

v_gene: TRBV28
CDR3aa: ASSLSARNYGYT

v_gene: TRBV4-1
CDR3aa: ASRRMGQGDTEAF

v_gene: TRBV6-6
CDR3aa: ASSYSNPSDPGYT

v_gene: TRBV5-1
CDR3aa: ASSLATGANYGYT

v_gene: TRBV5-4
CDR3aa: ASSRRGDTQY

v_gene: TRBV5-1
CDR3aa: ASSLVGGGQY

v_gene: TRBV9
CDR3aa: ASSRGGTTTDTQY

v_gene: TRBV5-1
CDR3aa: ASSFTGLVNTEAF

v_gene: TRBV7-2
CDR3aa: ASSLDHYEQY

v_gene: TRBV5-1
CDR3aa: ASSLMTSESGNTIY